The TCR beta chain described here comes from a study of cytomegalovirus exposure and HLA in healthy donors. V was pared by 8 bases and J by 9 bases, with 14 bases of the junction left unmatched. Germline V lookup: CDR1 SNHLY, CDR2 FYNNEI. This CDR3 is 14 amino acids long. The PCR used 60 Vbeta and 13 Jbeta primers. Libraries were prepared by immunoSEQ multiplex PCR; TCRdb keeps only in-frame clonotypes and omits some of them. The table lists over 100,000 clones, around 70% of them singletons. V is TRBV2 and J is TRBJ2-7; 9 bases align to TRBD2. The specimen sequenced was PBMCs. The receptor was isolated from a male donor in good health and CMV-seronegative. The CDR3 spells CASQLAGRGLGQYF. The CDR3 DNA reads as TGTGCCAGCCAGCTAGCGGGGAGGGGTTTGGGGCAGTACTTC. Together with reference TRBV2 and TRBJ2-7, the CDR3 gives the full variable domain: EPEVTQTPSHQVTQMGQEVILRCVPISNHLYFYWYRQILGQKVEFLVSFYNNEISEKSEIFDDQFSVERPDGSNFTLKIRSTKLEDSAMYFCASQLAGRGLGQYFGPGTRLTVT.